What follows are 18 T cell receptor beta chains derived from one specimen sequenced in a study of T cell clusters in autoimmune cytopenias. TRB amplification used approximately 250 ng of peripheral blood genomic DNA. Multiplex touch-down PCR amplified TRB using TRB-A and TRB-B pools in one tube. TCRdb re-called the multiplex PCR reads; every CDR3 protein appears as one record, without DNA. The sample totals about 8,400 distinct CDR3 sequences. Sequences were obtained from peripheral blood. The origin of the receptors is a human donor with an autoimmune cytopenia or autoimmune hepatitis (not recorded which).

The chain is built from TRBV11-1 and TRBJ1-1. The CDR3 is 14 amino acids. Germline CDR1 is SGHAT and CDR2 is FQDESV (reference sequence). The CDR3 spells CASSRRRVNTEAFF.

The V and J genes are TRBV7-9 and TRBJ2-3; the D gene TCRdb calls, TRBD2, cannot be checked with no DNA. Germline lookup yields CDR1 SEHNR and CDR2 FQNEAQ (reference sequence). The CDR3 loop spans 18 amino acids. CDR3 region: CASSSRLAGGTFTDTQYF.

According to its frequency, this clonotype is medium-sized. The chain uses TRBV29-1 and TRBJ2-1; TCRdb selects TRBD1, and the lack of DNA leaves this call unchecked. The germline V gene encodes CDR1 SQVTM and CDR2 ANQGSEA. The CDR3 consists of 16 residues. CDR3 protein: CSALPWHQSSYNEQFF.

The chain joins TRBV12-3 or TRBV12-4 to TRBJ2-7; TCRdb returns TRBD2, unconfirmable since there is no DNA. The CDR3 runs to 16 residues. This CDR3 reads CASSLTTGLAAYEQYF.

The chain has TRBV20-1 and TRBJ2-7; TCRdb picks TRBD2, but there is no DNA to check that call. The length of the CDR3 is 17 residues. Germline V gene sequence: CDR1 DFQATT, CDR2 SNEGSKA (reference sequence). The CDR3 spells CSARETGGSGSPYEQYF.

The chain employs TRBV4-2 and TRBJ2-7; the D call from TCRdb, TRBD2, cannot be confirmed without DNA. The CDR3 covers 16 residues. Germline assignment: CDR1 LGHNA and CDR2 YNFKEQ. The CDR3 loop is CASSPYSAGEFYEQYF.

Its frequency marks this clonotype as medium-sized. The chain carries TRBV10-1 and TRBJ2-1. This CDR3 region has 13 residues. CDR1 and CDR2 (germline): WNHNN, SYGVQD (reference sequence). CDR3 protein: CASSESFPNEQFF.

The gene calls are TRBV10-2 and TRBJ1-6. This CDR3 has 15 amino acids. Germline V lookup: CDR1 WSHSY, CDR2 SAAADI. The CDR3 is CASSDEGLNNSPLHF.

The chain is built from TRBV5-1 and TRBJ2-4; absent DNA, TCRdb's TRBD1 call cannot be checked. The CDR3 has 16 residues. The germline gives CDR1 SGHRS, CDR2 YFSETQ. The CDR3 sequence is CASSFASGGLGNIQYF.

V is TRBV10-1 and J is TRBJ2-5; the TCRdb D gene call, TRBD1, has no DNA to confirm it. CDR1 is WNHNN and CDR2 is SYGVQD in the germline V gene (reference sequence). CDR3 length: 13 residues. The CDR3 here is CASSRDSQETQYF.

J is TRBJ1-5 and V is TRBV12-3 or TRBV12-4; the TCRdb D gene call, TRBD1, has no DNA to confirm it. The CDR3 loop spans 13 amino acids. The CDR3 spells CASSSTGDQPQHF.

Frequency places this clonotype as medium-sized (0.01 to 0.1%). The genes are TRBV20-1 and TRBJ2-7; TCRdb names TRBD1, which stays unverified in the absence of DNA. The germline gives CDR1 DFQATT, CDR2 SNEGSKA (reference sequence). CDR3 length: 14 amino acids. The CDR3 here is CSATRGTLYYEQYF.

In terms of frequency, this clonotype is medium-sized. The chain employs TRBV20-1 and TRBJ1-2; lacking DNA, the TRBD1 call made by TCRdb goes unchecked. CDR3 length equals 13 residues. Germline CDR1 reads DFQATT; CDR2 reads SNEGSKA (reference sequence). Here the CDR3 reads CSARRGSLDGYTF.

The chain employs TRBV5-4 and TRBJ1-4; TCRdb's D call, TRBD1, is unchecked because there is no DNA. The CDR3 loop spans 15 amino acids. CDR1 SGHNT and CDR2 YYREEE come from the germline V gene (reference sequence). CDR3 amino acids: CASSLSGTTAEKLFF.

CDR3 amino acids: CASSPDRGGAGELFF. The chain recombines TRBV5-1 with TRBJ2-2; TCRdb indicates TRBD1, and absent DNA this call remains unverified. The CDR3 loop spans 15 amino acids. Germline assignment: CDR1 SGHRS and CDR2 YFSETQ.

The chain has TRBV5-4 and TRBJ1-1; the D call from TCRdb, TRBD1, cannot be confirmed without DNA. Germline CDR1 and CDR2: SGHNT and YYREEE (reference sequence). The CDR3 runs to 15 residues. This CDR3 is CASSLGQGASSEAFF.

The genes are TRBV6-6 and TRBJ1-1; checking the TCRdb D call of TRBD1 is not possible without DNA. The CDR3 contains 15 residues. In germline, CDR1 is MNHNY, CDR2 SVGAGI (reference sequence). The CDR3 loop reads CASSLMGQGATEAFF.

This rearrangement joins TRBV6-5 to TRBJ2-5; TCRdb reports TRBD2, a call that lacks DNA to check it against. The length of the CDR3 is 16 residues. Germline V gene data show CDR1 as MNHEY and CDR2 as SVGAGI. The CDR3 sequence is CASRPGLAGGLETQYF.